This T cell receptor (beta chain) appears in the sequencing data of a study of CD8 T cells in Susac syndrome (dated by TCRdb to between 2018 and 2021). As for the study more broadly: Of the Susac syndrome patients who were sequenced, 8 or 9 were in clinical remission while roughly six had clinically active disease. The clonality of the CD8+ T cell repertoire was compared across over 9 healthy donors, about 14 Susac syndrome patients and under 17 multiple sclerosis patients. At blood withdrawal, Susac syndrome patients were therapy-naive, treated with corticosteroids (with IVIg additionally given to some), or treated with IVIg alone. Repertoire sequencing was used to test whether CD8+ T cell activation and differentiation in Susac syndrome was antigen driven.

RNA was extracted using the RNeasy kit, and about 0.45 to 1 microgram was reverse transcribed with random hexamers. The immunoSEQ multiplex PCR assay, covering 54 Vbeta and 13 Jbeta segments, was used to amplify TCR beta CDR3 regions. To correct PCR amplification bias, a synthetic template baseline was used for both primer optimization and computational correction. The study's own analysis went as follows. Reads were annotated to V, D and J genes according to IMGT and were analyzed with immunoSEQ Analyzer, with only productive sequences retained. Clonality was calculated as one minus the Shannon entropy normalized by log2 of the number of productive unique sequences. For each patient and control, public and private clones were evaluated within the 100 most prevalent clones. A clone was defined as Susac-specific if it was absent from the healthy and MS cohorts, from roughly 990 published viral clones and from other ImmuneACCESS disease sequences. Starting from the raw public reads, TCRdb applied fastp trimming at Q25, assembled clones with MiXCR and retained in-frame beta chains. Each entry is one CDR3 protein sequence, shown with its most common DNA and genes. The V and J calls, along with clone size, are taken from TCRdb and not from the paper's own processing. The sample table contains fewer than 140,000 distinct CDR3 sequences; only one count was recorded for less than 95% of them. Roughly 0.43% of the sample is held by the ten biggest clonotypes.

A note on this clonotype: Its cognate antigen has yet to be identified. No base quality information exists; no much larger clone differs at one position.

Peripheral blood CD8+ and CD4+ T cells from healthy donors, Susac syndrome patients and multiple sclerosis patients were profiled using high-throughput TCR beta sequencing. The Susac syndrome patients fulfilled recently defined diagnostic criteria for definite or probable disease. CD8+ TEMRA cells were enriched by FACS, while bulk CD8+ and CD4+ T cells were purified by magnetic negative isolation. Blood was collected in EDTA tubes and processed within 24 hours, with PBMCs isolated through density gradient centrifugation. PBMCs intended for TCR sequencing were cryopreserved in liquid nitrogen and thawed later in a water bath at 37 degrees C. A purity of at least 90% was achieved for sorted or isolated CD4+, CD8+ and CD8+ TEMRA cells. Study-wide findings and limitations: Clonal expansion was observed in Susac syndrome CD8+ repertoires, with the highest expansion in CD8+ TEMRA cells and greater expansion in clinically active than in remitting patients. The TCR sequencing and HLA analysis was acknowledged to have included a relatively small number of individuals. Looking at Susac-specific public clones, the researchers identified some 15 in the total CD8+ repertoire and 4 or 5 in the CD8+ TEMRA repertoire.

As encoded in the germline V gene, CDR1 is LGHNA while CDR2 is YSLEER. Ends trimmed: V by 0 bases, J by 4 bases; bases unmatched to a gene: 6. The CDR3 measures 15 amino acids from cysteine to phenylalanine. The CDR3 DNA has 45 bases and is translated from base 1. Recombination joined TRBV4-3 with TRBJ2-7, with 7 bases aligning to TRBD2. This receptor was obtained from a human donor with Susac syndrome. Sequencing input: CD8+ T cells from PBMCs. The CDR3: CASSQDFGGKYEQYF. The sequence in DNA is TGCGCCAGCAGCCAAGATTTCGGGGGGAAGTACGAGCAGTACTTC.